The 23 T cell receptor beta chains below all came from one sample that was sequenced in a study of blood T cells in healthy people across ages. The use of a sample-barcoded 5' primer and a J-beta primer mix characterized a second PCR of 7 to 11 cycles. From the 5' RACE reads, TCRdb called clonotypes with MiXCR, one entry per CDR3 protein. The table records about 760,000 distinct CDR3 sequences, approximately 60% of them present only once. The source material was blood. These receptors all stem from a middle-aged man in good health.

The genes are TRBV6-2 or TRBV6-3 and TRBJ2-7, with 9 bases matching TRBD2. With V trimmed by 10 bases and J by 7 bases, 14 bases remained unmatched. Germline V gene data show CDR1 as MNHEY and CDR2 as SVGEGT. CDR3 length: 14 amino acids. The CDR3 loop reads CAISLSGGNNEQYF. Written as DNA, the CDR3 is TGTGCCATCTCCCTTAGCGGGGGTAACAATGAGCAGTACTTC.

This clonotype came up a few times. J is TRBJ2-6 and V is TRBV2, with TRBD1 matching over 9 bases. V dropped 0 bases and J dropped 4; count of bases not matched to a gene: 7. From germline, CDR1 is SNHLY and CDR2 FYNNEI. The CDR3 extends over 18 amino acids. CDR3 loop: CASSEAGQGSGGANVLTF. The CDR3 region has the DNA TGTGCCAGCAGTGAAGCGGGACAGGGCTCCGGCGGGGCCAACGTCCTGACTTTC.

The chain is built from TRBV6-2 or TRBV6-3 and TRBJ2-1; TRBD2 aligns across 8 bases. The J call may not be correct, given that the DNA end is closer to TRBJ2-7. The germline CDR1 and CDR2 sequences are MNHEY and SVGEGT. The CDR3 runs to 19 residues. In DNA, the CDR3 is TGTGCCAGCAGTTACTCGTACCGGGAGGGCCCAGGATCCTACAATGAGCAGTACTTC. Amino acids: CASSYSYREGPGSYNEQYF.

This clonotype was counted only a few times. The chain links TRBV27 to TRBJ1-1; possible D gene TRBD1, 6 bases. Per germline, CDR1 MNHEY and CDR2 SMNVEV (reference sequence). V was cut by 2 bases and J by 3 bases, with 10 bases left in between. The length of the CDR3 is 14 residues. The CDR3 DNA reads TGTGCCAGCAGTTTAAGGGGGGGTGACACTGAAGCTTTCTTT. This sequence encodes CASSLRGGDTEAFF.

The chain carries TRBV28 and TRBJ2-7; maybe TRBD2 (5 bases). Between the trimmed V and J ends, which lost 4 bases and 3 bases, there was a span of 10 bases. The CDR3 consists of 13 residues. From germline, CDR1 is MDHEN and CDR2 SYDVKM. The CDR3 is CASSSGVNYEQYF. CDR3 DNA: TGTGCCAGCAGTTCCGGGGTTAACTACGAGCAGTACTTC.

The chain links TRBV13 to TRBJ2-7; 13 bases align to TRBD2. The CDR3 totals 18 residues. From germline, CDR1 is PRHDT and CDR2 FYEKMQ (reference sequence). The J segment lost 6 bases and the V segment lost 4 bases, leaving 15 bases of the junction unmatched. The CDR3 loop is CASSSAGTSGIVGGEQYF. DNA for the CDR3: TGTGCCAGCAGCTCCGCCGGGACTAGCGGGATCGTTGGGGGCGAGCAGTACTTC.

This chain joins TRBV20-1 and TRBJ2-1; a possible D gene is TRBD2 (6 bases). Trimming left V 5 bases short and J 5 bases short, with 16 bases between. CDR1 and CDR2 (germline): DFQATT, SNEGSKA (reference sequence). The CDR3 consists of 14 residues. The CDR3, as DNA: TGCAGTGCTGAAGCCGGGACTGGAGACAATGAGCAGTTCTTC. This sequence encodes CSAEAGTGDNEQFF.

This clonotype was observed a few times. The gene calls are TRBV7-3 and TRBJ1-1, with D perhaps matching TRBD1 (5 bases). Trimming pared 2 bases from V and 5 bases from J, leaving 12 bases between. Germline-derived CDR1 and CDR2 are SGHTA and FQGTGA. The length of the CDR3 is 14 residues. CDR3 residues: CASSLAGGVTEAFF. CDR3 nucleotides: TGTGCCAGCAGCTTAGCTGGGGGTGTAACTGAAGCTTTCTTT.

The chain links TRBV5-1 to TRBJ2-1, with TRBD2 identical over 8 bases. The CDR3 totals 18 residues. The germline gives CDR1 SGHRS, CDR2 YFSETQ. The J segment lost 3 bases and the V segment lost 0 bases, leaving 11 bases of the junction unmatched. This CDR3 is CASSLGLATSAIYNEQFF. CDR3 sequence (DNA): TGCGCCAGCAGCTTGGGACTAGCGACAAGCGCGATCTACAATGAGCAGTTCTTC.

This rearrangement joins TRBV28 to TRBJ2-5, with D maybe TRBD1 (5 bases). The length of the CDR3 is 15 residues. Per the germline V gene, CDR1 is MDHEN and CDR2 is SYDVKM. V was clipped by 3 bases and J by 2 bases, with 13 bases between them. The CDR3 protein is CASSFRQLQQETQYF. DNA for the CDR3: TGTGCCAGCAGTTTCCGACAGCTGCAACAAGAGACCCAGTACTTC.

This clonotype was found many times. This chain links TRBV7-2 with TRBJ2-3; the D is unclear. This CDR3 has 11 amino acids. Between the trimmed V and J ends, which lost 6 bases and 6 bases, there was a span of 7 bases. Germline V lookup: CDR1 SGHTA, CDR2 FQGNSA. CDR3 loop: CASSSRDTQYF. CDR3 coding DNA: TGTGCCAGCAGTTCCCGGGATACGCAGTATTTT.

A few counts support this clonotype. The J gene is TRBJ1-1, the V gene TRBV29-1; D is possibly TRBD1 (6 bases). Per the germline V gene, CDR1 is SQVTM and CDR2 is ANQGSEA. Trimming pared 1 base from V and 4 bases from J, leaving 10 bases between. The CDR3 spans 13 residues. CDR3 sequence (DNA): TGCAGCGTTGAAGTGAGGGGGGCCACTGAAGCTTTCTTT. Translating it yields CSVEVRGATEAFF.

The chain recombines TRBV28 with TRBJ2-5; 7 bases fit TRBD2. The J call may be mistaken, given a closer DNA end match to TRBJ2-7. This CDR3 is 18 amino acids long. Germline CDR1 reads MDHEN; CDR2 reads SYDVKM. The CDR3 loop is CAIATFLGGSGQSYEQYF. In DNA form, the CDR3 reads TGTGCCATCGCCACCTTCCTGGGGGGTAGCGGGCAATCCTACGAGCAGTACTTC.

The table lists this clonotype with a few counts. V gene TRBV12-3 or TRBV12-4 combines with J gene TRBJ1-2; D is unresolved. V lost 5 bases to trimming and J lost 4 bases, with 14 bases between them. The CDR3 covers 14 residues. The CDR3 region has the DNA TGTGCCAGCAGTCCGCGGGCAGGACTCTATGGCTACACCTTC. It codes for CASSPRAGLYGYTF.

CDR3 protein: CASSELAGRSGELFF. The DNA of the CDR3 is TGTGCCAGCAGCGAACTAGCGGGTCGTTCCGGGGAGCTGTTTTTT. The genes are TRBV12-3 or TRBV12-4 and TRBJ2-2; TRBD2 matches 9 bases. V lost 6 bases, J lost 6 bases, and 8 bases stayed unmatched. This CDR3 has 15 amino acids.

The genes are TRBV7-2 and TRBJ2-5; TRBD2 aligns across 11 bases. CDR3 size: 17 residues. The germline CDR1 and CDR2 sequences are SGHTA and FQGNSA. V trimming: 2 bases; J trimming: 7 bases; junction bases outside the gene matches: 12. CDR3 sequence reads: CASSLTRSGSGRGTQYF. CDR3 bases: TGTGCCAGCAGCTTAACCCGGTCGGGTAGCGGGAGGGGGACCCAGTACTTC.

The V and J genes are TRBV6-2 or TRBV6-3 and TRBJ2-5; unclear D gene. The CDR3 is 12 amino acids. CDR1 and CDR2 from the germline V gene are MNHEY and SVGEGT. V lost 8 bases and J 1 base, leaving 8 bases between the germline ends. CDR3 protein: CASRAVQETQYF. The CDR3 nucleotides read TGTGCCAGCCGGGCGGTCCAAGAGACCCAGTACTTC.

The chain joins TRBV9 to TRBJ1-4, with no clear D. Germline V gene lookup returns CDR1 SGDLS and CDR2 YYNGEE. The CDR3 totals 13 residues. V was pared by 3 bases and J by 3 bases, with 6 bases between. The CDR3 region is CASSAGSNEKLFF. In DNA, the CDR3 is TGTGCCAGCAGCGCCGGCTCTAATGAAAAACTGTTTTTT.

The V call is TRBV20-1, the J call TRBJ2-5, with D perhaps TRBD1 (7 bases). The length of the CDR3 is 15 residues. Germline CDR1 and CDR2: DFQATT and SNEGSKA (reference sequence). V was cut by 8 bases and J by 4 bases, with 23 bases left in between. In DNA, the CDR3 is TGCAGTTCAGGCCCGATGGACAGGAGGGGAGAGACCCAGTACTTC. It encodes CSSGPMDRRGETQYF.

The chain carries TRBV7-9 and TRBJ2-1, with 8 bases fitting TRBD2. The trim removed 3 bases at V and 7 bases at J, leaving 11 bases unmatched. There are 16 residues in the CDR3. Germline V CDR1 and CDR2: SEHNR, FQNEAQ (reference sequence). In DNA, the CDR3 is TGTGCCAGCAGCTTTAGATGGGCGGGAGGCGAGAATGAGCAGTTCTTC. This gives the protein CASSFRWAGGENEQFF.

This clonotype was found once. CDR3 sequence: CASSIAPTGAGVYEQYF. CDR3 nucleotide sequence: TGTGCCAGTAGTATAGCCCCGACGGGAGCAGGCGTCTACGAGCAGTACTTC. The chain is built from TRBV19 and TRBJ2-7, with D possibly matching TRBD2 (6 bases). V was clipped by 1 base and J by 3 bases, with 19 bases between them. Germline V gives CDR1 LNHDA, CDR2 SQIVND (reference sequence). The length of the CDR3 is 17 residues. The full variable domain, with the rest looked up from reference TRBV19 and TRBJ2-7, is DGGITQSPKYLFRKEGQNVTLSCEQNLNHDAMYWYRQDPGQGLRLIYYSQIVNDFQKGDIAEGYSVSREKKESFPLTVTSAQKNPTAFYLCASSIAPTGAGVYEQYFGPGTRLTVT.

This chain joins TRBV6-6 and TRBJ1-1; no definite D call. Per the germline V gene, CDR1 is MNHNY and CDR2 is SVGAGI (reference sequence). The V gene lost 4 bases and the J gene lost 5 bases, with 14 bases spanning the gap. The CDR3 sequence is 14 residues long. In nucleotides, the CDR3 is TGTGCCAGCAGTTTTCTCGAGGGTGAGACTGAAGCTTTCTTT. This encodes CASSFLEGETEAFF.

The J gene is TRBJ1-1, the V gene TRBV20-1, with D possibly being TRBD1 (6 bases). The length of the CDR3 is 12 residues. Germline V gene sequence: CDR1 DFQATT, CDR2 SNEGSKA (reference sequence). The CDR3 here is CSPYWGAGEAFF. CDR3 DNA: TGCAGCCCTTACTGGGGGGCTGGTGAAGCTTTCTTT.